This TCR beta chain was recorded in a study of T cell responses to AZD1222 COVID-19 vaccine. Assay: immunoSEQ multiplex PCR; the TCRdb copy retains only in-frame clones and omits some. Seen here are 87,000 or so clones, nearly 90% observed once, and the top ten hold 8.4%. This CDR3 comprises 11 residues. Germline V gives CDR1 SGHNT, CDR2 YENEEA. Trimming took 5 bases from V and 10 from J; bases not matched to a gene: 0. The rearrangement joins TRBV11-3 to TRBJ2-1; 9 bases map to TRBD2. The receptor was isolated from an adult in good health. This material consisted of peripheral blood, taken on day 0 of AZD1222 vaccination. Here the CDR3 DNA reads TGTGCCAGCAGCCTAGCGGGGGAGCAGTTCTTC. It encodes CASSLAGEQFF. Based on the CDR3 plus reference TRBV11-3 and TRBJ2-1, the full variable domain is EAGVVQSPRYKIIEKKQPVAFWCNPISGHNTLYWYLQNLGQGPELLIRYENEEAVDDSQLPKDRFSAERLKGVDSTLKIQPAELGDSAVYLCASSLAGEQFFGPGTRLTVL.